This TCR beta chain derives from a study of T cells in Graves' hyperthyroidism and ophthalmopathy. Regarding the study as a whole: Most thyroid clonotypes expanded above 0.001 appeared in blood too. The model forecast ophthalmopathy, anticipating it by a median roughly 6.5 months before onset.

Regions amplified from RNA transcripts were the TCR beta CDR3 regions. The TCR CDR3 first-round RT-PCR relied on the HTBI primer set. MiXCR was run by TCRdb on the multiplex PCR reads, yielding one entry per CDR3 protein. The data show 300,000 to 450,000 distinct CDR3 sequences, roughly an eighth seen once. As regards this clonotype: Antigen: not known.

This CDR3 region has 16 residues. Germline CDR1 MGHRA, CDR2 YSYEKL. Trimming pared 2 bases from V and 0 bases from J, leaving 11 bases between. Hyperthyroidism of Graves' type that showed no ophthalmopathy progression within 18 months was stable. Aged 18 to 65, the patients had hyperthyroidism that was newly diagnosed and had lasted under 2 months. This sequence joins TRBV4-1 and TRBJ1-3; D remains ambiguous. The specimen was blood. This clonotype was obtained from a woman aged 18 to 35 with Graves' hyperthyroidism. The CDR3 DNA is TGCGCCAGCAGCCAAAAGGAGGCCACCTCTGGAAACACCATATATTTT. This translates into CASSQKEATSGNTIYF.